This TCR beta chain was found in a study of T cells in localized non-small cell lung cancer. Study outcomes and limitations: A single tumor region was sequenced, leaving heterogeneity possible.

Produced via immunoSEQ multiplex PCR; TCRdb's table is partial and in-frame only. The profile covers around 29,000 clones, with about 92% appearing a single time and roughly 4% taken by the ten largest. The CDR3 spans 15 residues. J gave up 1 base and V 4 bases, and 2 bases lay outside the gene matches. Germline lookup yields CDR1 WNHNN and CDR2 SYGVQD (reference sequence). This clone was counted a few times. Its matching antigen is unknown. The sequenced sample was peripheral blood mononuclear cells, obtained before any cancer treatment. J is TRBJ2-4 and V is TRBV10-1; 9 bases line up with TRBD1. The receptor was derived from a woman aged 35 to 69 with stage III lung adenocarcinoma. CDR3 nucleotide sequence: TGCGCCAGCAGTGGGACAGGGGAGGCCAAAAACATTCAGTACTTC. Residues: CASSGTGEAKNIQYF.